Below are 2 T cell receptor beta chains sequenced from a single sample in a study of T-cell memory formation after mild COVID-19. Via MiXCR, TCRdb re-called the 5' RACE reads, giving one row per CDR3 protein. The sample holds 200,000 or so distinct CDR3 sequences; about 17% are singletons and the top ten take 2.4%. Sequenced material: PBMCs or a T cell subset sorted from them (not recorded which). The receptors derive from an adult woman who had mild COVID-19 (a few samples of this study predate the infection). Cell type and time point are not known.

The rearrangement links TRBV11-3 to TRBJ2-2, with a possible D match to TRBD1 (5 bases). Per germline, CDR1 SGHNT and CDR2 YENEEA. The CDR3 length is 14 residues. V shed 3 bases and J shed 6 bases, with 11 bases lying between them. CDR3 amino acids: CASSFNWGAGELFF. The CDR3 region has the DNA TGTGCCAGCAGCTTTAATTGGGGCGCCGGGGAGCTGTTTTTT.

The rearrangement links TRBV7-6 to TRBJ2-5; D not certain. Germline V CDR1 and CDR2: SGHVS, FNYEAQ. The V and J ends lost 0 bases and 4 bases respectively, with 12 bases between them. The CDR3 contains 15 residues. CDR3 sequence: CASSLARGIGETQYF. CDR3 bases: TGTGCCAGCAGCTTAGCGCGAGGAATCGGAGAGACCCAGTACTTC.